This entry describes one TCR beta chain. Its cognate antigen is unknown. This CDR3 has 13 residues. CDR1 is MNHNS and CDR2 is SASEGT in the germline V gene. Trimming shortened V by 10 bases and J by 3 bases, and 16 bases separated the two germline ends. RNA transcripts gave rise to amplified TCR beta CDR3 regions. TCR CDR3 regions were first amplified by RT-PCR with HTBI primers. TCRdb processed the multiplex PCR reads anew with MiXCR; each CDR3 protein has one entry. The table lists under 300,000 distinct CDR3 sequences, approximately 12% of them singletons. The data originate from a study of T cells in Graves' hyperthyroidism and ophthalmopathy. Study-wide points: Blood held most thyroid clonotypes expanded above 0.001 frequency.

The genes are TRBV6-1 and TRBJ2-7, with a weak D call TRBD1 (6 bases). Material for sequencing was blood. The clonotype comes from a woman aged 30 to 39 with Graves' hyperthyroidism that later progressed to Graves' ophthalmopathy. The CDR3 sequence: CATEDRLDYEQYF. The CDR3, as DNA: TGTGCCACTGAAGACAGGCTGGACTACGAGCAGTACTTC.